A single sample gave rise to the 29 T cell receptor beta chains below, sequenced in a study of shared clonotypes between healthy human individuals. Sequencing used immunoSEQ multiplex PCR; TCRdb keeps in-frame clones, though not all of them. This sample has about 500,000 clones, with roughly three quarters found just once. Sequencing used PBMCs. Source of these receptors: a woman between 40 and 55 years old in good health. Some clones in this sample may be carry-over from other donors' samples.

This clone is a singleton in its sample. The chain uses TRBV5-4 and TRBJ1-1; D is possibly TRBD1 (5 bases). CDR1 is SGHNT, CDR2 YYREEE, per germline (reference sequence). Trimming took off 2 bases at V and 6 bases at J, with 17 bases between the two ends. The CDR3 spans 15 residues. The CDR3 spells CASSLPGLSVAEAFF. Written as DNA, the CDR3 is TGTGCCAGCAGCTTACCGGGACTCTCGGTGGCTGAAGCTTTCTTT.

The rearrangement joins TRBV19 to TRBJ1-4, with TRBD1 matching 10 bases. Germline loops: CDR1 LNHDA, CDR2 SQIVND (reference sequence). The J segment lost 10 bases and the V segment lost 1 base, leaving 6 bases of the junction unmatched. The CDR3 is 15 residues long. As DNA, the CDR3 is TGTGCCAGTAGTATAGTGACAGGGGGCCGCGGAAAACTGTTTTTT. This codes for CASSIVTGGRGKLFF. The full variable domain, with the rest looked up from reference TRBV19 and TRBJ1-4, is DGGITQSPKYLFRKEGQNVTLSCEQNLNHDAMYWYRQDPGQGLRLIYYSQIVNDFQKGDIAEGYSVSREKKESFPLTVTSAQKNPTAFYLCASSIVTGGRGKLFFGSGTQLSVL.

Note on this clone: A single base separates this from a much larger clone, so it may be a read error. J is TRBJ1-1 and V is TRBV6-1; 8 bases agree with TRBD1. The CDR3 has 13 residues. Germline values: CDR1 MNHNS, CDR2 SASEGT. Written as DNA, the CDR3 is TGTACCGGCAGACCCAGGGGGCGGGTTGAAGCTTTCTTT. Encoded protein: CTGRPRGRVEAFF.

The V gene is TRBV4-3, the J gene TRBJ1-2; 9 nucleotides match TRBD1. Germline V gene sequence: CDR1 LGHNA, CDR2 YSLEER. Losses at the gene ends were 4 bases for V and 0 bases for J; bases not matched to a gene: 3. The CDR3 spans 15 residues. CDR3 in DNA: TGCGCCAGCAGCCTTGGGACAGGGACTAACTATGGCTACACCTTC. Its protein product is CASSLGTGTNYGYTF.

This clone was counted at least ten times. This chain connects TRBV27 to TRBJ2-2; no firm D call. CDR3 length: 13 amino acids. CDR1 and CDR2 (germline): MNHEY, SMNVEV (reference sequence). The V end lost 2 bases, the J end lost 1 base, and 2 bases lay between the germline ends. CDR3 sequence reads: CASSLLNTGELFF. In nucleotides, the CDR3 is TGTGCCAGCAGTTTACTGAACACCGGGGAGCTGTTTTTT.

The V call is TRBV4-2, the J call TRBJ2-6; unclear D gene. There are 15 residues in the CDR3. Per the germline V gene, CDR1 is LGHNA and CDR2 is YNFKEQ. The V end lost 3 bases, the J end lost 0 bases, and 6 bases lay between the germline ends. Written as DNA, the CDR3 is TGTGCCAGCAGCCATGCAAGCTCTGGGGCCAACGTCCTGACTTTC. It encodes CASSHASSGANVLTF.

DNA for the CDR3: TGTGCCAGCAGTTTCCTCCGGGGCCGGCGGGGCTACACCTTC. It translates to CASSFLRGRRGYTF. The V gene is TRBV28, the J gene TRBJ1-2; a weak D match, TRBD1 (5 bases). Trimming cost V 3 bases and J 8 bases, with 16 bases left between them. CDR3 size: 14 residues. CDR1 is MDHEN, CDR2 SYDVKM, per germline.

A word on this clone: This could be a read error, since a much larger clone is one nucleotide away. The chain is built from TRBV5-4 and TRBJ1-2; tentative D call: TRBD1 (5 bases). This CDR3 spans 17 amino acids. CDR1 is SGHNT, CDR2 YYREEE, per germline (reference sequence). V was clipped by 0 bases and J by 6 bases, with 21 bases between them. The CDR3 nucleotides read TGTGCCAGCAGCTTGGAAGGGGCCAACCGAAGGGACGATGGCTACACCTTC. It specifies CASSLEGANRRDDGYTF. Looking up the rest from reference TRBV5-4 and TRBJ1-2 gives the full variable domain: ETGVTQSPTHLIKTRGQQVTLRCSSQSGHNTVSWYQQALGQGPQFIFQYYREEENGRGNFPPRFSGLQFPNYSSELNVNALELDDSALYLCASSLEGANRRDDGYTFGSGTRLTVV.

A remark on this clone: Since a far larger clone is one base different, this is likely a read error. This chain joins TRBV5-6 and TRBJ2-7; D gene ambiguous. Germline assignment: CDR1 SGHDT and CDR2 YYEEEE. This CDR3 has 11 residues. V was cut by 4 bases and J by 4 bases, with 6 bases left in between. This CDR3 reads CASSLGYEQYF. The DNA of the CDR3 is TGTGCCAGCAGCCTGGGGTACGAGCAGTACTTC.

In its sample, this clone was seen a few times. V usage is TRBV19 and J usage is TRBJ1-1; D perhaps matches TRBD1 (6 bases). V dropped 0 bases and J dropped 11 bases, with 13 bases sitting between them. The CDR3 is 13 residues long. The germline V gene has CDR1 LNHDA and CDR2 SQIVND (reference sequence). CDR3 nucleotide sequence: TGTGCCAGTAGTATAGAGAGGGGGGACTCCGCTTTCTTT. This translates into CASSIERGDSAFF.

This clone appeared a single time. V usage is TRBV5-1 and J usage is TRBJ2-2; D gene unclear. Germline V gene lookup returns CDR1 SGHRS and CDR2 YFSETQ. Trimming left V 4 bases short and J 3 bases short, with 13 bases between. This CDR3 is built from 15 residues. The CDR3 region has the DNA TGCGCCAGCAGCACGGGCCCTGGTCACACCGGGGAGCTGTTTTTT. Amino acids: CASSTGPGHTGELFF.

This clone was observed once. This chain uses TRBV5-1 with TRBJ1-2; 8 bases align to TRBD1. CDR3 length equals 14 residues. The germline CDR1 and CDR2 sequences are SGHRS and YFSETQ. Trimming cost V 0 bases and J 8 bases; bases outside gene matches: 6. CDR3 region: CASSLATGDAGYTF. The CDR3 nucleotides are TGCGCCAGCAGCTTGGCGACAGGGGATGCGGGCTACACCTTC.

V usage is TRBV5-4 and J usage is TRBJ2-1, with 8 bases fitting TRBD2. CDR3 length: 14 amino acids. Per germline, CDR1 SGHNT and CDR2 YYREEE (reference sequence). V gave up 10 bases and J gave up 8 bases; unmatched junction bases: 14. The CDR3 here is CAGHREGIPHEQFF. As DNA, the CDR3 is TGTGCCGGCCACCGGGAGGGCATTCCTCATGAGCAGTTCTTC.

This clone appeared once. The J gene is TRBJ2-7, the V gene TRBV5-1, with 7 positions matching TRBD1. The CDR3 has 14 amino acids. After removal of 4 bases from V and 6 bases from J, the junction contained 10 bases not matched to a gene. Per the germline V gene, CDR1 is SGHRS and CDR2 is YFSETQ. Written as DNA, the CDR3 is TGCGCCAGCAGCCCATACAGACAGGGTGGCGAGCAGTACTTC. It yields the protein CASSPYRQGGEQYF.

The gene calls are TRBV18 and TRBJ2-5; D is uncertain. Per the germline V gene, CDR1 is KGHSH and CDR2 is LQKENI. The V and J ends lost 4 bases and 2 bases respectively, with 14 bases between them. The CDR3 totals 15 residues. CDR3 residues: CASSRRQGWQETQYF. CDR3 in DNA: TGTGCCAGCTCACGCCGACAAGGGTGGCAAGAGACCCAGTACTTC. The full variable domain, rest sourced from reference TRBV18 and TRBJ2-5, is NAGVMQNPRHLVRRRGQEARLRCSPMKGHSHVYWYRQLPEEGLKFMVYLQKENIIDESGMPKERFSAEFPKEGPSILRIQQVVRGDSAAYFCASSRRQGWQETQYFGPGTRLLVL.

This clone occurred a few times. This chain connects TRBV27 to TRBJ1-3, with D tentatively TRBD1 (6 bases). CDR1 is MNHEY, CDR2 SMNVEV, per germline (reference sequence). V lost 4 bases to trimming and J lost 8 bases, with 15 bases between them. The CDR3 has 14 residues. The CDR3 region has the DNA TGTGCCAGCAGTTCACACAGGGTCGCGGACACCATATATTTT. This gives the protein CASSSHRVADTIYF.

CDR3 region: CASSRGTGSEQYF. CDR3 bases: TGTGCCAGTAGTAGAGGGACAGGGAGCGAGCAGTACTTC. V gene TRBV19 combines with J gene TRBJ2-7; TRBD1 matches at 9 bases. The length of the CDR3 is 13 residues. The germline V gene encodes CDR1 LNHDA and CDR2 SQIVND (reference sequence). Losses at the gene ends were 4 bases for V and 6 bases for J; bases not matched to a gene: 4. Based on the CDR3 plus reference TRBV19 and TRBJ2-7, the full variable domain is DGGITQSPKYLFRKEGQNVTLSCEQNLNHDAMYWYRQDPGQGLRLIYYSQIVNDFQKGDIAEGYSVSREKKESFPLTVTSAQKNPTAFYLCASSRGTGSEQYFGPGTRLTVT.

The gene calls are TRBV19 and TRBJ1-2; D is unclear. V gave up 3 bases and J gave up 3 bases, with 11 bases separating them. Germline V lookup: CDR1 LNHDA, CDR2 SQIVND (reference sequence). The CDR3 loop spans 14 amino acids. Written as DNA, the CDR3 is TGTGCCAGTAGTATGGGCCGACCGCACTATGGCTACACCTTC. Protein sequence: CASSMGRPHYGYTF. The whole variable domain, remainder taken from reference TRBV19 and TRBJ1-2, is DGGITQSPKYLFRKEGQNVTLSCEQNLNHDAMYWYRQDPGQGLRLIYYSQIVNDFQKGDIAEGYSVSREKKESFPLTVTSAQKNPTAFYLCASSMGRPHYGYTFGSGTRLTVV.

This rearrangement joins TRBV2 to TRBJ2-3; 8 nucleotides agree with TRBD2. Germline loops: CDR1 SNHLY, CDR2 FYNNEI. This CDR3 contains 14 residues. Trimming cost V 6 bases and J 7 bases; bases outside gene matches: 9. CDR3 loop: CASRGETSVNTQYF. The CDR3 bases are TGTGCCAGCAGGGGGGAGACTAGCGTGAATACGCAGTATTTT.

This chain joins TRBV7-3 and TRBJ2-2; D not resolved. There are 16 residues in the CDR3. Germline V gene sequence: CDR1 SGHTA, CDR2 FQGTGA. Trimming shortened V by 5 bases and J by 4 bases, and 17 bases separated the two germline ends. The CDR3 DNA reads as TGTGCCAGCAGCCTCCGCCCGGGCGTGGGCACCGGGGAGCTGTTTTTT. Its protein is CASSLRPGVGTGELFF.

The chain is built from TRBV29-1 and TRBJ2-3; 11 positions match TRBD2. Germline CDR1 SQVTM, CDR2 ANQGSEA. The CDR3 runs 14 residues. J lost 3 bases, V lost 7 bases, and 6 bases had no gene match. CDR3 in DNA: TGCAGCGGCACCGTAGCGGGAGGGACAGATACGCAGTATTTT. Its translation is CSGTVAGGTDTQYF.

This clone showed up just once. The CDR3 region has the DNA TGTGCCAGCAGCTTAGGGGGAGAGGATGAAAAACTGTTTTTT. This encodes CASSLGGEDEKLFF. This chain links TRBV5-5 with TRBJ1-4; TRBD1 is a possible D gene (6 bases). The germline gives CDR1 SGHKS, CDR2 YYEKEE (reference sequence). The CDR3 runs to 14 residues. V was clipped by 2 bases and J by 6 bases, with 11 bases between them.

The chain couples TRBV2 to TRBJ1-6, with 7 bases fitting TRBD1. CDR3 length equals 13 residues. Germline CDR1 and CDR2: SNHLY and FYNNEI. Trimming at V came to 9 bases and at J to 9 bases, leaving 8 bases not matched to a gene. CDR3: CASTRQGSSPLHF. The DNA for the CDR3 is TGTGCCAGTACCCGACAGGGTTCTTCACCCCTCCACTTT. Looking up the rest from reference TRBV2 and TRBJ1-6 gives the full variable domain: EPEVTQTPSHQVTQMGQEVILRCVPISNHLYFYWYRQILGQKVEFLVSFYNNEISEKSEIFDDQFSVERPDGSNFTLKIRSTKLEDSAMYFCASTRQGSSPLHFGNGTRLTVT.

In nucleotides, the CDR3 is TGTGCCAGCAGCTTTCAGACTAGCGGGAGCGGAGAGCAGTTCTTC. It is translated as CASSFQTSGSGEQFF. This chain links TRBV7-3 with TRBJ2-1; 12 bases align to TRBD2. The CDR3 has 15 residues. The V gene end was trimmed by 3 bases and the J gene end by 10 bases; junction bases not matched to a gene: 7. Per germline, CDR1 SGHTA and CDR2 FQGTGA.

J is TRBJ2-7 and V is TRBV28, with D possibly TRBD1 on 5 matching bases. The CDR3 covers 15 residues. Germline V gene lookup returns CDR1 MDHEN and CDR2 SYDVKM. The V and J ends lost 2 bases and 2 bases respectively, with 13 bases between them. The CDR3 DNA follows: TGTGCCAGCAGTTTACTTTCTGGGGCCACCTACGAGCAGTACTTC. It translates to CASSLLSGATYEQYF.

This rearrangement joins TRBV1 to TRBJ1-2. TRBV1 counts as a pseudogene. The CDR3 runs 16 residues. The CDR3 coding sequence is TGCACCAGCAGTGACTTCCGTGTGCGAAAGACCTATGGCTACACCTTC. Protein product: CTSSDFRVRKTYGYTF.

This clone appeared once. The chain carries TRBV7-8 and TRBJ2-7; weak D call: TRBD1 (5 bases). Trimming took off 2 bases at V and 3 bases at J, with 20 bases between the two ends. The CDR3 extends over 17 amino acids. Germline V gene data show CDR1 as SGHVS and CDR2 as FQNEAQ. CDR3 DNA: TGTGCCAGCAGCTTACCACAGACAGAAGCCATCCTCTACGAGCAGTACTTC. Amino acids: CASSLPQTEAILYEQYF.

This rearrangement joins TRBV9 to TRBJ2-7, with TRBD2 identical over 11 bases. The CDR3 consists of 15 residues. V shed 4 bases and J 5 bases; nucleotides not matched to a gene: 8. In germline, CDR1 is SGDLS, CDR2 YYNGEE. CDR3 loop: CASSTLAGGQDEQYF. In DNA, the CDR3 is TGTGCCAGCAGCACCCTAGCGGGAGGCCAGGACGAGCAGTACTTC. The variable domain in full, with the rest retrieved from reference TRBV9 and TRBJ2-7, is DSGVTQTPKHLITATGQRVTLRCSPRSGDLSVYWYQQSLDQGLQFLIQYYNGEERAKGNILERFSAQQFPDLHSELNLSSLELGDSALYFCASSTLAGGQDEQYFGPGTRLTVT.

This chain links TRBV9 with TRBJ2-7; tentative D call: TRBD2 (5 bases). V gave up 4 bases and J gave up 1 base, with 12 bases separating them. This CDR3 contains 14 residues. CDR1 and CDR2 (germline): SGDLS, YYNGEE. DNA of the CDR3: TGTGCCAGCAGCCCCGGGATTCCGTCCTACGAGCAGTACTTC. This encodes CASSPGIPSYEQYF.